The 6 T cell receptor beta chains given below trace back to one sample, sequenced in a study of T cells in localized non-small cell lung cancer. Here immunoSEQ multiplex PCR was the method, and the copy in TCRdb shows in-frame clones only, minus some. The sample has over 40,000 clones, 85% to 90% seen once. The starting material was peripheral blood, obtained before any cancer treatment. The receptor set was obtained from a woman between 18 and 50 years old with stage III lung adenocarcinoma.

The CDR3 DNA reads TGTGCCAGCAGCGTAGGGACCCGTCGGGGAAACACCATATATTTT. It encodes CASSVGTRRGNTIYF. V usage is TRBV9 and J usage is TRBJ1-3; no definite D call. CDR3 length: 15 amino acids. V lost 0 bases and J lost 4, with 11 bases in between. Germline assignment: CDR1 SGDLS and CDR2 YYNGEE.

The chain links TRBV4-1 to TRBJ2-7, with no clear D. Germline V CDR1 and CDR2: MGHRA, YSYEKL. This CDR3 spans 14 amino acids. The V gene lost 4 bases and the J gene lost 0 bases, with 10 bases spanning the gap. Here the CDR3 DNA reads TGCGCCAGCAGCCTCCGGACGAGCTCCTACGAGCAGTACTTC. This sequence encodes CASSLRTSSYEQYF.

The chain combines TRBV7-9 with TRBJ2-1; 14 positions agree with TRBD2. V dropped 5 bases and J dropped 8; count of bases not matched to a gene: 5. The CDR3 is 15 amino acids. Looked up from germline, CDR1 is SEHNR and CDR2 is FQNEAQ (reference sequence). CDR3 in DNA: TGTGCCAGCAGCGAGACTAGCGGGGGGGCACATGAGCAGTTCTTC. Translated: CASSETSGGAHEQFF.

This chain's CDR3 is CASTTGGGGTEAFF. In DNA form, the CDR3 reads TGTGCCAGCACAACAGGGGGCGGAGGAACTGAAGCTTTCTTT. The chain has TRBV6-6 and TRBJ1-1; 9 bases map to TRBD1. The CDR3 consists of 14 residues. V lost 7 bases, J lost 5 bases, and 8 bases stayed unmatched. Germline V gene lookup returns CDR1 MNHNY and CDR2 SVGAGI (reference sequence).

In the case of this clone: One junction end does not reproduce the germline sequence, and a read error may be involved. V usage is TRBV27 and J usage is TRBJ1-2, with unresolved D. The CDR3 consists of 14 residues. The germline V gene has CDR1 MNHEY and CDR2 SMNVEV (reference sequence). CDR3 sequence: CASSLLGPNSGYTF. CDR3 bases: TGTGCCAGCAGTTTATTGGGTCCTAACTCTGGCTACACCTTC.

The rearrangement uses TRBV5-4 and TRBJ2-2, with 13 bases fitting TRBD2. Trimming cost V 2 bases and J 0 bases; bases outside gene matches: 7. Germline assignment: CDR1 SGHNT and CDR2 YYREEE (reference sequence). The CDR3 has 19 amino acids. CDR3: CASSFSGLAGASNTGELFF. The DNA for the CDR3 is TGTGCCAGCAGCTTCAGTGGACTAGCGGGGGCCTCGAACACCGGGGAGCTGTTTTTT.